The rows below give T cell receptor beta chains drawn from one sample of a study of CD8 T cells in ankylosing spondylitis. TCRdb independently ran MiXCR on the 5' RACE reads; one entry per CDR3 protein. The repertoire includes some 800,000 distinct CDR3 sequences, roughly 10% of them detected once, and under 0.6% sits in the top ten. Input material: blood, either unsorted or a sorted T cell fraction (not recorded which). The receptors originated from a male donor with ankylosing spondylitis. Each CDR3 is given with its conserved first and last residue. Fields, in order: clone size, J gene, V gene, D gene, CDR3 protein, CDR3 DNA. D genes are given only for firm matches. Only some rows state a clone size, as once, few, many or a class for expanded clones.

>.|TRBJ1-1|TRBV5-1|.
CASSLDTGGNTEAFF
TGCGCCAGCAGCTTGGATACAGGAGGGAACACTGAAGCTTTCTTT
>many|TRBJ1-2|TRBV10-3|.
CAISGADSRNYGYTF
TGTGCCATCAGTGGGGCGGACAGTCGAAACTATGGCTACACCTTC
>many|TRBJ2-1|TRBV20-1|.
CSAPGTTTVGEQFF
TGCAGTGCTCCCGGGACAACGACGGTAGGTGAGCAGTTCTTC
>.|TRBJ2-7|TRBV5-1|TRBD1
CASSFDRGPSEQYF
TGCGCCAGCAGCTTTGACAGGGGGCCTAGCGAGCAGTACTTC
>few|TRBJ1-2|TRBV2|.
CASRNPWDRATYGYTF
TGTGCCAGCAGGAATCCGTGGGATAGGGCGACCTATGGCTACACCTTC
>many|TRBJ2-4|TRBV20-1|.
CSASPQNIQYF
TGCAGTGCTAGTCCGCAAAACATTCAGTACTTC
>many|TRBJ2-2|TRBV5-1|.
CATGRLTNTGELFF
TGCGCCACGGGACGGCTGACGAACACCGGGGAGCTGTTTTTT
>many|TRBJ2-1|TRBV5-1|.
CASSLDAQGGYNEQFF
TGCGCCAGCAGCTTGGATGCACAGGGAGGGTATAATGAGCAGTTCTTC
>few|TRBJ2-1|TRBV20-1|TRBD2
CSARRLATEQFF
TGCAGTGCCCGCCGACTAGCGACTGAGCAGTTCTTC
>.|TRBJ1-4|TRBV7-9|TRBD1
CASSLGTGTKKLFF
TGTGCCAGCAGCTTAGGGACAGGGACAAAAAAACTGTTTTTT
>many|TRBJ1-2|TRBV24-1|.
CATADGAYGYTF
TGTGCCACTGCGGACGGAGCCTATGGCTACACCTTC
>many|TRBJ2-2|TRBV12-3/TRBV12-4|TRBD1
CASSLNRGRSGELFF
TGTGCCAGCAGTTTAAACAGGGGGCGTAGCGGGGAGCTGTTTTTT
>few|TRBJ2-1|TRBV2|TRBD1
CASVRDWTGTVEQFF
TGTGCCAGCGTGCGGGATTGGACAGGGACTGTTGAGCAGTTCTTC
>many|TRBJ1-2|TRBV6-1|TRBD1
CASSRSGQGNYGYTF
TGTGCCAGCAGTCGATCGGGACAGGGGAACTATGGCTACACCTTC
>.|TRBJ2-2|TRBV10-3|.
CAIRGGANTGELFF
TGTGCCATCAGGGGGGGCGCGAACACCGGGGAGCTGTTTTTT
>.|TRBJ2-3|TRBV10-3|TRBD2
CATLGLAGRTDTQYF
TGTGCCACCCTCGGACTAGCGGGGCGCACAGATACGCAGTATTTT
>few|TRBJ2-3|TRBV7-9|.
CASSSRSIITDTQYF
TGTGCCAGCAGCTCAAGGTCGATCATCACGGATACGCAGTATTTT
>.|TRBJ1-5|TRBV20-1|TRBD1
CSARVGTGVEPQHF
TGCAGTGCTAGAGTGGGGACAGGGGTCGAGCCCCAGCATTTT
>.|TRBJ1-6|TRBV20-1|.
CSATLGNRNSPLHF
TGCAGTGCTACATTGGGGAACAGAAATTCACCCCTCCACTTT
>.|TRBJ1-4|TRBV29-1|.
CSVVGVEEKLFF
TGCAGCGTTGTAGGGGTCGAGGAAAAACTGTTTTTT
>few|TRBJ2-2|TRBV30|.
CAWSVSLNGELFF
TGTGCCTGGAGTGTTTCCTTAAACGGGGAGCTGTTTTTT
>.|TRBJ2-7|TRBV12-3/TRBV12-4|.
CASRLTGGEQYF
TGTGCCAGCAGATTAACAGGAGGCGAGCAGTACTTC
>.|TRBJ2-5|TRBV20-1|.
CSARGTQYF
TGCAGTGCTAGAGGGACCCAGTACTTC
>few|TRBJ1-3|TRBV10-3|.
CASGRGLNSGNTIYF
TGTGCCTCCGGACGGGGGTTGAACTCTGGAAACACCATATATTTT
>few|TRBJ2-2|TRBV20-1|.
CSARRVVNTGELFF
TGCAGTGCTAGGAGGGTAGTGAACACCGGGGAGCTGTTTTTT
>.|TRBJ2-3|TRBV27|TRBD1
CASSYKPGQGFSTDTQYF
TGTGCCAGCAGTTACAAGCCGGGACAGGGGTTTAGCACAGATACGCAGTATTTT